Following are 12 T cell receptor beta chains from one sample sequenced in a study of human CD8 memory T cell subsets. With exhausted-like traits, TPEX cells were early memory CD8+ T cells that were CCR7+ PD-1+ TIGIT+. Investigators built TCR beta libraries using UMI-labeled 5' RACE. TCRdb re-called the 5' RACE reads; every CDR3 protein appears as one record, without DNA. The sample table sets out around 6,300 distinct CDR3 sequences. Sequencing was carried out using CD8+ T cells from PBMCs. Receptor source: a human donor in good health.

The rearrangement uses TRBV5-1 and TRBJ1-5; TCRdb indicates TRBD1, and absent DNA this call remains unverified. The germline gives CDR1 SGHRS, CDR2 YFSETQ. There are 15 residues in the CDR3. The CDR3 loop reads CASSPYGTGDQPQHF. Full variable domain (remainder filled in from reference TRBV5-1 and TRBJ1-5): KAGVTQTPRYLIKTRGQQVTLSCSPISGHRSVSWYQQTPGQGLQFLFEYFSETQRNKGNFPGRFSGRQFSNSRSEMNVSTLELGDSALYLCASSPYGTGDQPQHFGDGTRLSIL.

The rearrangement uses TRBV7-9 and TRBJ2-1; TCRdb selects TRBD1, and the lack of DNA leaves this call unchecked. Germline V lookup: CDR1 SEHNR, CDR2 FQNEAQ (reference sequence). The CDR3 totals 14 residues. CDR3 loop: CASSSQGAYNEQFF.

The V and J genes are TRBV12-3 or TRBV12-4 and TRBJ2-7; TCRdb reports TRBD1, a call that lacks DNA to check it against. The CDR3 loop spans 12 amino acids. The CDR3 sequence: CASRLGSGGQYF.

Here the CDR3 reads CASLGDSLNTEAFF. The genes are TRBV19 and TRBJ1-1; TCRdb proposes TRBD1, but this gene call is untestable without DNA. This CDR3 is built from 14 residues. Germline V CDR1 and CDR2: LNHDA, SQIVND (reference sequence).

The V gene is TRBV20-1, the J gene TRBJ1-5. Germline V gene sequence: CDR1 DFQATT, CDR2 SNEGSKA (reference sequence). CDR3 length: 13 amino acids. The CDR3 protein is CSASARPRQPQHF.

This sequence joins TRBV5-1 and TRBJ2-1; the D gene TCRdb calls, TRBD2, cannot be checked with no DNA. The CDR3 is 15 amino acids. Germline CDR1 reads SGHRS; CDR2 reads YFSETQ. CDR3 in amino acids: CASSKIAGAYNEQFF.

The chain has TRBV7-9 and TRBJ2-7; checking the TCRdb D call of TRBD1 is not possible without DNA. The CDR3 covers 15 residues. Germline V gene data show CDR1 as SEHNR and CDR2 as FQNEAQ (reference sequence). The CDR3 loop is CASSLVQGPVGEQYF.

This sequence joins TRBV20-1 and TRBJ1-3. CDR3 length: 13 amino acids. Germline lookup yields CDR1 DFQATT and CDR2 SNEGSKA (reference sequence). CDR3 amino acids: CSAIAPSGNTIYF.

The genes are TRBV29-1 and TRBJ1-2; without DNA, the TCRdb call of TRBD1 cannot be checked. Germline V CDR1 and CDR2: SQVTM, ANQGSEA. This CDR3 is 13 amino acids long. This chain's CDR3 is CSMVGGSNYGYTF.

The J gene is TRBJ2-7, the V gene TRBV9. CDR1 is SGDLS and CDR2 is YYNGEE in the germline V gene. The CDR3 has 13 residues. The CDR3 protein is CASSVAIGYEQYF.

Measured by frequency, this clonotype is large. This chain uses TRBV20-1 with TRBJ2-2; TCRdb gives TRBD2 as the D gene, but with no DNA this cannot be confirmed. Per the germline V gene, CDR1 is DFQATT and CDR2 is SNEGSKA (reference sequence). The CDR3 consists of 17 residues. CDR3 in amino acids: CSARELIRDGYTRELFF.

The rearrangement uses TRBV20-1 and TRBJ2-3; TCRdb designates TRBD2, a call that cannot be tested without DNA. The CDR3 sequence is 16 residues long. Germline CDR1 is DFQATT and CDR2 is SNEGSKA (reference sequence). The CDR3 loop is CSARDGTSGTTDTQYF.